This T cell receptor beta chain is from a study of post-analysis software for immune sequencing data. Incorporated into the TCR beta cDNA libraries were unique molecular identifiers, which served to reduce PCR and sequencing biases. TCRdb re-derived calls from the PCR reads in MiXCR, one entry per CDR3 protein. The sample has approximately 250,000 distinct CDR3 sequences, around 34% seen once; the top ten hold 4.5% to 5.5%. This clonotype showed up just a few times. This receptor was identified in a girl under 18 with multiple sclerosis. Sequencing was carried out using blood.

CDR3 sequence reads: CSASRTGLTGELFF. The DNA of the CDR3 is TGCAGTGCTAGTCGGACAGGGTTAACCGGGGAGCTGTTTTTT. This chain connects TRBV20-1 to TRBJ2-2; 8 nucleotides line up with TRBD1. The V gene's germline CDR1 is DFQATT and CDR2 SNEGSKA (reference sequence). The V segment lost 3 bases and the J segment 5 bases; nucleotides outside the gene matches: 5. The CDR3 has 14 amino acids.